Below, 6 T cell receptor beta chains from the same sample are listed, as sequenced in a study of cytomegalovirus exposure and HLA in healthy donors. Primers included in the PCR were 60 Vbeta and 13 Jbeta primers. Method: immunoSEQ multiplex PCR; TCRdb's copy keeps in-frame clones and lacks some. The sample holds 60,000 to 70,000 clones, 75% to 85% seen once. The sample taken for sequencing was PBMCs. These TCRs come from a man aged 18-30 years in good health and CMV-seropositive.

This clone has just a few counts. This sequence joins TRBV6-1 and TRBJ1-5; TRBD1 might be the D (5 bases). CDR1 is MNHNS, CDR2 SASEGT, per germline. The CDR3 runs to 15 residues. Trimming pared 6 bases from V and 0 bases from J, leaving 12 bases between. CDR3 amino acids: CASRSQDVSNQPQHF. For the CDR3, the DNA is TGTGCCAGCAGATCACAGGACGTTAGCAATCAGCCCCAGCATTTT.

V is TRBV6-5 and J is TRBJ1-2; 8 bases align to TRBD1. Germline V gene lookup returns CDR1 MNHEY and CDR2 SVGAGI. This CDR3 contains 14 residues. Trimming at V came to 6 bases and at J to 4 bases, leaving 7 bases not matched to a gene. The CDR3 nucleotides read TGTGCCAGCAGAGACGGACAGGGCGCCTATGGCTACACCTTC. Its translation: CASRDGQGAYGYTF.

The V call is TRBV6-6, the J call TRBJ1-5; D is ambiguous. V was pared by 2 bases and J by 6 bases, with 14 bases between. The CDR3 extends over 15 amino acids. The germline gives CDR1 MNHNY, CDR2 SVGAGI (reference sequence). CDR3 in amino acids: CASSYVQATSQPQHF. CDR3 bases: TGTGCCAGCAGTTACGTGCAGGCTACGAGTCAGCCCCAGCATTTT.

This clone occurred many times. The CDR3 here is CASSPWTGTNTEAFF. CDR3 DNA sequence: TGTGCCAGCAGTCCATGGACAGGGACGAACACTGAAGCTTTCTTT. The chain combines TRBV27 with TRBJ1-1; 8 bases map to TRBD1. This CDR3 contains 15 residues. The V gene end was trimmed by 5 bases and the J gene end by 1 base; junction bases not matched to a gene: 6. Germline CDR1 MNHEY, CDR2 SMNVEV (reference sequence).

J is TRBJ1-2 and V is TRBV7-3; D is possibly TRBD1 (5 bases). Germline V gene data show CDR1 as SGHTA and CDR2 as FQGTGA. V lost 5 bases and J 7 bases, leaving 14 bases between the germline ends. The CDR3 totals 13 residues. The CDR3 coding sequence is TGTGCCAGCAGCCCCATTCAGGGTTCTGGCTACACCTTC. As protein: CASSPIQGSGYTF.

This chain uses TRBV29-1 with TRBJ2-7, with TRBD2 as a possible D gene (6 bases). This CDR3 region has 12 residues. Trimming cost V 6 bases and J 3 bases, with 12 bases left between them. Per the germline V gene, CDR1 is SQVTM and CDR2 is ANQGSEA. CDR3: CSVRTGGYEQYF. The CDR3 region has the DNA TGCAGCGTGCGAACCGGGGGCTACGAGCAGTACTTC.